Here is one T cell receptor (beta chain) with its context. Its antigen is unknown. Germline CDR1 is LGHDT and CDR2 is YNNKEL (reference sequence). Between the trimmed V and J ends, which lost 3 bases and 3 bases, there was a span of 15 bases. The CDR3 spans 16 residues. Pooled samples include second doses given at about 4 or 12 weeks. The sample is drawn from a study of T cell responses to AZD1222 COVID-19 vaccine. Study-level results: Females made up more of the donors, who were largely white British, and clonal diversity may have come out too low. Spike-specific TCR breadth and depth went up after people got two AZD1222 doses.

Sequencing used immunoSEQ multiplex PCR; TCRdb keeps in-frame clones, though not all of them. The sample holds 100,000 to 150,000 clones; roughly 90% are singletons and the top ten take approximately 1.2%. The starting material was peripheral blood, obtained 28 days after the second AZD1222 dose. The origin of this receptor is an adult who received the AZD1222 COVID-19 vaccine. This rearrangement joins TRBV3-1 (or the pseudogene TRBV3-2) to TRBJ2-1; the D is unclear. The CDR3 DNA reads as TGTGCCAGCAGCCAGAACTATGGCCTGGTCTACAATGAGCAGTTCTTC. Its protein is CASSQNYGLVYNEQFF.